This note documents a single T cell receptor (beta chain) sequence. These data are taken from a study of T cells in Graves' hyperthyroidism and ophthalmopathy. Amplified regions were TCR beta CDR3 sequences from RNA transcripts. TCR CDR3 underwent first-round RT-PCR with the HTBI primer set. TCRdb called the multiplex PCR reads again in MiXCR, with one record for every CDR3 protein. The repertoire holds 200,000 to 250,000 distinct CDR3 sequences, with about 16% as singletons. The sequenced sample consisted of blood. The receptor was derived from a man aged 35-49 years with Graves' hyperthyroidism.

As DNA, the CDR3 is TGTGCCAGCAGCTTAGGCGGGGCGGGGGGCCAGTCTGGGACCCAGTACTTC. Its translation is CASSLGGAGGQSGTQYF. The V gene is TRBV7-2, the J gene TRBJ2-5; 8 positions match TRBD2. The V segment lost 1 base and the J segment 7 bases; nucleotides outside the gene matches: 14. The V gene's germline CDR1 is SGHTA and CDR2 FQGNSA. The CDR3 covers 17 residues.